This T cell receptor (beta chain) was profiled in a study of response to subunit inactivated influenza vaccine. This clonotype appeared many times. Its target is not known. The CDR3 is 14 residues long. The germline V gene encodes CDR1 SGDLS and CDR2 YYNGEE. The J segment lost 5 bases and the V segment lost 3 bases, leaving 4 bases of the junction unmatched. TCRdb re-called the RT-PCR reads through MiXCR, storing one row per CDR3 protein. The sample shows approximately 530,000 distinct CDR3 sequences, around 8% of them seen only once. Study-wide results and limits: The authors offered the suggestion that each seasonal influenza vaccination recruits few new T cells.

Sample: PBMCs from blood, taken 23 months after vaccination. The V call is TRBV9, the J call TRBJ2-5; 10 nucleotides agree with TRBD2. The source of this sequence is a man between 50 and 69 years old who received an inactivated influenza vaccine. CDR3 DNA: TGTGCCAGCAGCGAGGGAGCGGGGGGGGAGACCCAGTACTTC. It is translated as CASSEGAGGETQYF. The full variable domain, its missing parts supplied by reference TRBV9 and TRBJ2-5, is DSGVTQTPKHLITATGQRVTLRCSPRSGDLSVYWYQQSLDQGLQFLIQYYNGEERAKGNILERFSAQQFPDLHSELNLSSLELGDSALYFCASSEGAGGETQYFGPGTRLLVL.